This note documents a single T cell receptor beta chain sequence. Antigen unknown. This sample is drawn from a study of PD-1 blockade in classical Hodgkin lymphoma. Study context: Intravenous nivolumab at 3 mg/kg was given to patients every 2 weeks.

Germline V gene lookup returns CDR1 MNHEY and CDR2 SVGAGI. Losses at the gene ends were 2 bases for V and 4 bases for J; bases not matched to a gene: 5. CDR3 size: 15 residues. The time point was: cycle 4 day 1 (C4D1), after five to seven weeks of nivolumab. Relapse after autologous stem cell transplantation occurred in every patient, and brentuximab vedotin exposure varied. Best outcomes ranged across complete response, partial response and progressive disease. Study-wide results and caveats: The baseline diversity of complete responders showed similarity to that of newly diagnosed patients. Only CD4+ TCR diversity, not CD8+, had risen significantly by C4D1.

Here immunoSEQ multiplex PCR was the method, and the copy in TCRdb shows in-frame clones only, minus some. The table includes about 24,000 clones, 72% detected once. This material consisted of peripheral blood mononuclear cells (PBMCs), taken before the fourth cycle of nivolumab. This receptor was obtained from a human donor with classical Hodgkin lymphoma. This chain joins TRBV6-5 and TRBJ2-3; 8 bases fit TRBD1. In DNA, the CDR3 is TGTGCCAGCAGTTACCAGGGGGCGCGGGCAGATACGCAGTATTTT. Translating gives CASSYQGARADTQYF.